A single sample is the source of the 20 T cell receptor beta chains below, sequenced in a study of vaccination effects on CD4 cells after COVID-19 (dated 2022 in TCRdb). The ViraFEST assay stimulated PBMC with viral peptide pools and then used TCR sequencing to identify antigen-specific CD4+ T cell clonotypes by expansion. After more than 9 days of culture, CD4+ T cells were isolated with the EasySep CD4+ T cell isolation kit. Participants received two doses of either the BNT162b2 or the mRNA-1273 mRNA SARS-CoV-2 vaccine. The library came from the immunoSEQ multiplex PCR assay. TCRdb took this table from immuneACCESS and kept in-frame rearrangements with V and J called. Such tables lack part of the clones; where checked against another copy, unresolved V genes explain under half of the gap, and the rest is unexplained. The sample records 25,000 to 35,000 clones, 70% to 75% of which are singletons. The ten largest clones represent approximately 10% of the sample.

Antigens of these TCRs are unknown. This sample comprised CD4+ T cells from PBMCs cultured with HCoV-NL63 spike peptides, obtained after COVID-19 vaccination. Explained via the paper, the cell subset or site label denotes: HCoV-NL63 spike overlapping peptide pool stimulation. These receptors all come from a human donor who received a COVID-19 vaccine.

A single count supports this clone. The chain recombines TRBV30 with TRBJ2-3; TRBD2 is a possible D gene (6 bases). This CDR3 spans 14 amino acids. Germline V gene data show CDR1 as GTSNPN and CDR2 as SVGIG (reference sequence). Deletions cut 2 bases from V and 5 bases from J, with 14 bases between. The CDR3 spells CAWSSHARGDTQYF. DNA of the CDR3: TGTGCCTGGAGTAGTCATGCGCGGGGAGATACGCAGTATTTT.

The rearrangement links TRBV5-1 to TRBJ2-1; D unclear. The CDR3 covers 13 residues. CDR1 is SGHRS and CDR2 is YFSETQ in the germline V gene. V lost 2 bases to trimming and J lost 4 bases, with 7 bases between them. The CDR3 DNA follows: TGCGCCAGCAGCTTCCAAGGGTACAATGAGCAGTTCTTC. Its translation is CASSFQGYNEQFF.

The chain is built from TRBV6-1 and TRBJ2-1, with 13 bases aligning to TRBD2. V was clipped by 3 bases and J by 9 bases; unmatched bases: 5. Per germline, CDR1 MNHNS and CDR2 SASEGT. CDR3 length: 15 amino acids. The CDR3 is CASSERLAGGSEQFF. In nucleotides, the CDR3 is TGTGCCAGCAGTGAGAGACTAGCGGGAGGCTCTGAGCAGTTCTTC.

The J gene is TRBJ2-5, the V gene TRBV4-2; 10 bases match TRBD2. The CDR3 length is 16 residues. J lost 4 bases, V lost 0 bases, and 5 bases had no gene match. Germline-derived CDR1 and CDR2 are LGHNA and YNFKEQ. The CDR3 bases are TGTGCCAGCAGCCAAGATGGCGCTAGCGGGAGAGAGACCCAGTACTTC. Amino acid sequence: CASSQDGASGRETQYF.

This clone turned up a few times. The V gene is TRBV6-5, the J gene TRBJ1-6; a weak D match, TRBD1 (5 bases). The CDR3 is made up of 15 amino acids. Germline loops: CDR1 MNHEY, CDR2 SVGAGI. The V and J ends lost 7 bases and 3 bases respectively, with 13 bases between them. CDR3 bases: TGTGCCAGCACTCTAAGACAGAGCTATAATTCACCCCTCCACTTT. Its protein product is CASTLRQSYNSPLHF.

V gene TRBV3-1 (or the pseudogene TRBV3-2) combines with J gene TRBJ2-3; 11 bases are a match to TRBD2. Per the germline V gene, CDR1 is LGHDT and CDR2 is YNNKEL (reference sequence). The CDR3 covers 15 residues. V lost 5 bases to trimming and J lost 4 bases; unmatched junction nucleotides: 5. The CDR3 sequence: CASSSTGLAADTQYF. The CDR3 DNA reads TGTGCCAGCAGCTCAACGGGACTAGCGGCAGATACGCAGTATTTT.

The chain uses TRBV11-2 and TRBJ2-1; no definite D call. The CDR3 contains 15 residues. Germline V gene sequence: CDR1 SGHAT, CDR2 FQNNGV. Trimming removed 0 bases from V and 4 bases from J, with 10 bases in between. CDR3 sequence reads: CASSLEQAAYNEQFF. In DNA, the CDR3 is TGTGCCAGCAGCTTAGAGCAAGCAGCTTACAATGAGCAGTTCTTC. The full variable domain, in which reference TRBV11-2 and TRBJ2-1 provide the parts outside the CDR3, is EAGVAQSPRYKIIEKRQSVAFWCNPISGHATLYWYQQILGQGPKLLIQFQNNGVVDDSQLPKDRFSAERLKGVDSTLKIQPAKLEDSAVYLCASSLEQAAYNEQFFGPGTRLTVL.

The chain carries TRBV24-1 and TRBJ1-3; TRBD1 aligns across 9 bases. CDR3 size: 15 residues. Looked up from germline, CDR1 is KGHDR and CDR2 is SFDVKD. After removal of 4 bases from V and 8 bases from J, the junction contained 8 bases not matched to a gene. The CDR3 loop reads CATSEPGQGTDTIYF. The CDR3 DNA follows: TGTGCCACCAGTGAACCGGGACAGGGTACGGACACCATATATTTT.

The CDR3 reads CASSGWTGLGYTF. The CDR3 DNA sequence: TGTGCCAGCAGTGGGTGGACAGGGCTTGGCTACACCTTC. The chain combines TRBV12-3 or TRBV12-4 with TRBJ1-2, with 8 nucleotides matching TRBD1. V dropped 5 bases and J dropped 7; count of bases not matched to a gene: 6. The CDR3 is 13 amino acids.

V is TRBV21-1 and J is TRBJ1-5. TRBV21-1 is tagged as a pseudogene. The CDR3 contains 21 residues. The CDR3 nucleotides are TGTGCCAGCAGCAAAAACTCCCGGGTATGGAACAGAAGATATAGCAATCAGCCCCAGCATTTT. This codes for CASSKNSRVWNRRYSNQPQHF.

V usage is TRBV10-1 and J usage is TRBJ2-2; D tentatively reads TRBD1 or TRBD2 (5 bases each). The germline CDR1 and CDR2 sequences are WNHNN and SYGVQD (reference sequence). The CDR3 sequence is 14 residues long. V shed 2 bases and J shed 5 bases, with 9 bases lying between them. In DNA, the CDR3 is TGCGCCAGCAGTGAGAGGGACCAAACCGGGGAGCTGTTTTTT. It translates to CASSERDQTGELFF.

The chain couples TRBV3-1 (or the pseudogene TRBV3-2) to TRBJ1-6; unclear D gene. V was cut by 1 base and J by 7 bases, with 11 bases left in between. The germline gives CDR1 LGHDT, CDR2 YNNKEL (reference sequence). The CDR3 is 15 residues long. CDR3 protein: CASSQAEGVNSPLHF. The CDR3 region has the DNA TGTGCCAGCAGCCAAGCGGAGGGCGTGAATTCACCCCTCCACTTT.

The chain has TRBV30 and TRBJ1-5; D gene ambiguous. Per the germline V gene, CDR1 is GTSNPN and CDR2 is SVGIG (reference sequence). The length of the CDR3 is 13 residues. Trimming pared 8 bases from V and 3 bases from J, leaving 14 bases between. Written as DNA, the CDR3 is TGTGCCGCCGGGAGGCAGGACAATCAGCCCCAGCATTTT. The encoded protein is CAAGRQDNQPQHF.

The CDR3, as DNA: TGTGCCTCCTCAGGGGGTCAGCCCCAGCATTTT. Its translation: CASSGGQPQHF. The V gene is TRBV12-3 or TRBV12-4, the J gene TRBJ1-5; 7 nucleotides agree with TRBD1. The CDR3 loop spans 11 amino acids. The junction had 4 bases not matched to a gene; V was cut back by 11 bases and J by 6 bases.

CDR3 sequence reads: CASSPRTVNTEAFF. CDR3 bases: TGTGCCAGTAGTCCTCGAACAGTCAACACTGAAGCTTTCTTT. The chain combines TRBV19 with TRBJ1-1, with D uncertain. Germline CDR1 reads LNHDA; CDR2 reads SQIVND (reference sequence). The V gene lost 5 bases and the J gene lost 2 bases, with 12 bases spanning the gap. This CDR3 has 14 amino acids.

This chain uses TRBV2 with TRBJ1-1; D uncertain. Germline CDR1 reads SNHLY; CDR2 reads FYNNEI. There are 14 residues in the CDR3. V was pared by 3 bases and J by 0 bases, with 8 bases between. As DNA, the CDR3 is TGTGCCAGCAGTGACGTAATCATGAACACTGAAGCTTTCTTT. This gives the protein CASSDVIMNTEAFF. The whole variable domain, remainder taken from reference TRBV2 and TRBJ1-1, is EPEVTQTPSHQVTQMGQEVILRCVPISNHLYFYWYRQILGQKVEFLVSFYNNEISEKSEIFDDQFSVERPDGSNFTLKIRSTKLEDSAMYFCASSDVIMNTEAFFGQGTRLTVV.

The DNA for the CDR3 is TGTGCCATCAGTGGTAGGGAGATCGAGCAGTACTTC. This sequence encodes CAISGREIEQYF. The chain links TRBV10-3 to TRBJ2-7; weak D call: TRBD2 (5 bases). In germline, CDR1 is ENHRY, CDR2 SYGVKD. The CDR3 is 12 amino acids. The V end lost 4 bases, the J end lost 6 bases, and 10 bases lay between the germline ends.

This clone was observed a handful of times. The rearrangement links TRBV20-1 to TRBJ1-6; no reliable D call. Trimming pared 3 bases from V and 1 base from J, leaving 7 bases between. Germline V CDR1 and CDR2: DFQATT, SNEGSKA (reference sequence). This CDR3 has 14 amino acids. CDR3 nucleotide sequence: TGCAGTGCTAGTTCCATATCCTATAATTCACCCCTCCACTTT. Its translation: CSASSISYNSPLHF.

This clone appeared a few times. V and J are TRBV29-1 and TRBJ2-3; D is possibly TRBD1 (6 bases). This CDR3 has 13 amino acids. V lost 7 bases, J lost 4 bases, and 15 bases lay in between. Looked up from germline, CDR1 is SQVTM and CDR2 is ANQGSEA. The DNA of the CDR3 is TGCAGCGGGATTCGAGGGGGTGCAGATACGCAGTATTTT. Encoded protein: CSGIRGGADTQYF.

This clone was recorded only once. The V gene is TRBV6-6, the J gene TRBJ2-7; 11 bases agree with TRBD2. CDR3 length: 15 amino acids. Germline V CDR1 and CDR2: MNHNY, SVGAGI (reference sequence). The trim removed 6 bases at V and 0 bases at J, leaving 4 bases unmatched. The CDR3 DNA sequence: TGTGCCAGCAGCCCTAGCGGGAGGATCTCCTACGAGCAGTACTTC. Protein product: CASSPSGRISYEQYF.